The rows below give T cell receptor beta chains drawn from one sample of a study of beta chain features in type 1 diabetes. Clones were read by immunoSEQ multiplex PCR, and TCRdb kept only the in-frame ones, dropping some. In the table there are some 170,000 clones, 50% to 70% of which are singletons. Sequencing was performed on naive CD4+ T cells from blood. These receptors all stem from a man aged 25-45 years with type 1 diabetes. The CDR3 runs from the conserved cysteine through the conserved F or W. The D gene is left open where the match is weak. Where a row states a size, it is once, few, many or the class of an expanded clone; other rows omit it.

>NA|TRBV27|TRBJ1-5|NA
CASSFYRDQPQHF
TGTGCCAGCAGTTTTTACAGGGACCAGCCCCAGCATTTT
>TRBD1|TRBV6-5|TRBJ2-5|NA
CASSRGQGTGETQYF
TGTGCCAGCAGTCGAGGACAGGGGACAGGGGAGACCCAGTACTTC
>NA|TRBV30|TRBJ1-4|NA
CAWSDSGPEKLFF
TGTGCCTGGAGTGACTCAGGGCCAGAAAAACTGTTTTTT
>NA|TRBV5-1|TRBJ2-1|few
CASSLHITEQFF
TGCGCCAGCAGCTTACATATAACCGAGCAGTTCTTC
>NA|TRBV30|TRBJ1-6|NA
CAWSVLVNNSPLHF
TGTGCCTGGAGTGTTTTGGTTAATAATTCACCCCTCCACTTT
>NA|TRBV29-1|TRBJ2-5|few
CSVERTEETQYF
TGCAGCGTTGAACGTACAGAAGAGACCCAGTACTTC
>TRBD1|TRBV29-1|TRBJ2-6|NA
CSAEGQGSGANVLTF
TGCAGCGCAGAGGGACAGGGCTCTGGGGCCAACGTCCTGACTTTC
>NA|TRBV7-9|TRBJ2-4|few
CASSQPGIQYF
TGTGCCAGCAGCCAACCGGGAATTCAGTACTTC
>NA|TRBV20-1|TRBJ1-1|few
CSARVAEEAFF
TGCAGTGCTAGAGTGGCAGAAGAAGCTTTCTTT
>NA|TRBV30|TRBJ2-6|few
CAWDPSGANVLTF
TGTGCCTGGGACCCTTCTGGGGCCAACGTCCTGACTTTC
>NA|TRBV30|TRBJ2-5|NA
CAWATSRETQYF
TGTGCCTGGGCTACTAGCAGGGAGACCCAGTACTTC
>NA|TRBV5-1|TRBJ1-2|NA
CASSLGQEIYGYTF
TGCGCCAGCAGCTTGGGGCAGGAGATTTATGGCTACACCTTC
>NA|TRBV29-1|TRBJ2-5|NA
CSVVDDLTGETQYF
TGCAGCGTGGTGGACGATTTGACGGGGGAGACCCAGTACTTC
>TRBD1|TRBV7-9|TRBJ2-7|NA
CASSLQGQGSYEQYF
TGTGCCAGCAGCTTACAGGGACAGGGGTCCTACGAGCAGTACTTC
>NA|TRBV10-3|TRBJ2-7|NA
CAISESSATSRQYF
TGTGCCATCAGTGAGTCTAGCGCCACGTCTCGGCAGTACTTC
>NA|TRBV9|TRBJ1-5|NA
CASSPTVGQPQHF
TGTGCCAGCAGCCCCACGGTGGGTCAGCCCCAGCATTTT
>NA|TRBV29-1|TRBJ2-7|NA
CSVGSIANYEQYF
TGCAGCGTTGGGAGTATTGCAAACTACGAGCAGTACTTC
>NA|TRBV28|TRBJ1-2|once
CASSKQANYGYTF
TGTGCCAGCAGTAAACAGGCGAACTATGGCTACACCTTC
>NA|TRBV7-2|TRBJ2-3|few
CASTRVVDTQYF
TGTGCCAGCACCAGGGTTGTAGATACGCAGTATTTT
>NA|TRBV9|TRBJ1-4|NA
CASSVGTPNEKLFF
TGTGCCAGCAGCGTCGGCACCCCAAATGAAAAACTGTTTTTT
>NA|TRBV7-9|TRBJ2-4|NA
CASSLDGERNIQYF
TGTGCCAGCAGCTTGGACGGGGAAAGAAACATTCAGTACTTC
>NA|TRBV30|TRBJ2-5|NA
CAWSVAGVSETQYF
TGTGCCTGGAGTGTTGCAGGGGTGAGCGAGACCCAGTACTTC
>TRBD1|TRBV10-3|TRBJ2-3|few
CAISEHRGSTDTQYF
TGTGCCATCAGCGAACACAGGGGTAGCACAGATACGCAGTATTTT
>NA|TRBV7-9|TRBJ2-3|NA
CASSLSRGGTDTQYF
TGTGCCAGCAGCCTATCCAGGGGTGGCACAGATACGCAGTATTTT
>NA|TRBV30|TRBJ2-7|NA
CAWRTPSYEQYF
TGTGCCTGGAGGACACCCAGCTACGAGCAGTACTTC
>NA|TRBV7-9|TRBJ2-3|NA
CASSATVLLSTDTQYF
TGTGCCAGCAGCGCGACAGTTCTCCTTAGCACAGATACGCAGTATTTT
>NA|TRBV20-1|TRBJ2-7|NA
CSPRGPGEQYF
TGCAGTCCCCGGGGGCCGGGGGAGCAGTACTTC
>TRBD1|TRBV4-3|TRBJ2-3|few
CASSQEWAGGADTQYF
TGCGCCAGCAGCCAAGAATGGGCAGGGGGCGCAGATACGCAGTATTTT
>TRBD1|TRBV7-2|TRBJ2-2|NA
CASSLTGTGNTGELFF
TGTGCCAGCAGCTTAACCGGGACAGGGAACACCGGGGAGCTGTTTTTT
>NA|TRBV29-1|TRBJ1-3|NA
CSVVSRHLSGNTIYF
TGCAGCGTTGTAAGTCGACACCTCTCTGGAAACACCATATATTTT
>TRBD1|TRBV7-2|TRBJ1-2|NA
CASSAEDRGPLSIYGYTF
TGTGCCAGCAGCGCCGAGGACAGGGGGCCCCTGTCCATCTATGGCTACACCTTC
>NA|TRBV30|TRBJ2-2|NA
CAWSQASTGELFF
TGTGCCTGGAGTCAGGCTTCAACTGGGGAGCTGTTTTTT
>NA|TRBV28|TRBJ2-2|NA
CASSPTPPLADSEGTGELFF
TGTGCCAGCAGTCCCACCCCACCTTTGGCGGACAGCGAGGGCACCGGGGAGCTGTTTTTT
>NA|TRBV29-1|TRBJ1-2|few
CSVVGGDYGYTF
TGCAGCGTTGTAGGTGGTGACTATGGCTACACCTTC
>NA|TRBV6-5|TRBJ2-1|NA
CASRRGGSSYNEQFF
TGTGCCAGCAGGAGAGGGGGGAGCTCCTACAATGAGCAGTTCTTC
>TRBD1|TRBV5-1|TRBJ2-3|NA
CASSLNRGSTDTQYF
TGCGCCAGCAGCTTGAACAGGGGGAGCACAGATACGCAGTATTTT
>TRBD1|TRBV29-1|TRBJ1-1|NA
CSGGTVGTEAFF
TGCAGCGGCGGGACAGTCGGGACTGAAGCTTTCTTT
>NA|TRBV25-1|TRBJ2-3|NA
CASSGATAYGTDTQYF
TGTGCCAGCAGTGGTGCGACAGCCTATGGCACAGATACGCAGTATTTT
>TRBD2|TRBV28|TRBJ2-7|NA
CASSLIPRGGGEQYF
TGTGCCAGCAGTCTCATTCCCCGCGGGGGGGGCGAACAGTACTTC
>TRBD1|TRBV29-1|TRBJ2-5|NA
CSVESRDRGRETQYF
TGCAGCGTTGAGTCTCGGGACAGGGGCCGAGAGACCCAGTACTTC
>TRBD1|TRBV25-1|TRBJ1-1|NA
CASKDRGWDTEAFF
TGTGCCAGTAAGGACAGGGGCTGGGACACTGAAGCTTTCTTT
>NA|TRBV15|TRBJ2-5|few
CATSRKRETQYF
TGTGCCACCAGCAGGAAGCGAGAGACCCAGTACTTC
>TRBD1|TRBV13|TRBJ1-2|NA
CASSVGRGPNYGYTF
TGTGCCAGCAGCGTGGGCAGGGGGCCAAACTATGGCTACACCTTC
>NA|TRBV9|TRBJ2-3|NA
CASRGVTDTQYF
TGTGCCAGCAGGGGGGTCACAGATACGCAGTATTTT
>TRBD1|TRBV7-2|TRBJ2-7|few
CASSAPGQGSYEQYF
TGTGCCAGCAGCGCACCGGGACAGGGCTCCTACGAGCAGTACTTC
>TRBD2|TRBV4-1|TRBJ2-3|NA
CASSPSGDFTDTQYF
TGCGCCAGCAGCCCTAGCGGGGACTTCACAGATACGCAGTATTTT
>NA|TRBV28|TRBJ1-2|NA
CASSNTGYGYTF
TGTGCCAGCAGCAACACAGGGTACGGCTACACCTTC
>NA|TRBV2|TRBJ2-5|once
CASSVSQQQETQYF
TGTGCCAGCAGTGTCTCGCAGCAACAAGAGACCCAGTACTTC
>NA|TRBV4-1|TRBJ2-5|few
CASSQDSVETQYF
TGCGCCAGCAGCCAAGATTCCGTCGAGACCCAGTACTTC